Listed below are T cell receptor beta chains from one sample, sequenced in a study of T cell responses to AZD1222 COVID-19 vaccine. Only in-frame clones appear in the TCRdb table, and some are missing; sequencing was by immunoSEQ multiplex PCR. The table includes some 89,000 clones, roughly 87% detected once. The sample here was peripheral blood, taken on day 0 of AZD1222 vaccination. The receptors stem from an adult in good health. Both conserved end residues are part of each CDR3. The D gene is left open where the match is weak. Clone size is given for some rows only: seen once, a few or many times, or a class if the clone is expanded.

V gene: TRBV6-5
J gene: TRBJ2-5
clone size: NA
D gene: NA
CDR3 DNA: TGTGCCAGCGTCGGAGTCCGAGTGGGAGAGACCCAGTACTTC
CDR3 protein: CASVGVRVGETQYF

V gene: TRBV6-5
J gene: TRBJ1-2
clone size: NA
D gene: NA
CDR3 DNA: TGTGCCAGCAGCGACGTTGGACAGCCTAACTATGGCTACACCTTC
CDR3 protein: CASSDVGQPNYGYTF

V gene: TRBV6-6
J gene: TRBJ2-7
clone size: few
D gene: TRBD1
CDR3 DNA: TGTGCCACCCGACCGGGACAGGGTGTTTACGAGCAGTACTTC
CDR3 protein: CATRPGQGVYEQYF

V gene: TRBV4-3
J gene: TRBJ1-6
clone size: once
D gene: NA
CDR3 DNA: TGCGCCAGCAGAATAGGGAGCTCCTATAATTCACCCCTCCACTTT
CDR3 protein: CASRIGSSYNSPLHF

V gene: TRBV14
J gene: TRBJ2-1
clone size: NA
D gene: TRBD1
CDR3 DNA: TGTGCCAGCAGCCAAGGGGACAGGCTAATAGATTTGGATGAGCAGTTCTTC
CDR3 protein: CASSQGDRLIDLDEQFF

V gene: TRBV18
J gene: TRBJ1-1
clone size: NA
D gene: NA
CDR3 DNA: TGTGCCAGCTCAACCCAGGGTACCAACACTGAAGCTTTCTTT
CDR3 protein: CASSTQGTNTEAFF

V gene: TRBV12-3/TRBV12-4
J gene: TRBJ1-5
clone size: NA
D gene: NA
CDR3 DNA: TGTGCCAGCAGTCTGAATAGCAATCAGCCCCAGCATTTT
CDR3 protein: CASSLNSNQPQHF

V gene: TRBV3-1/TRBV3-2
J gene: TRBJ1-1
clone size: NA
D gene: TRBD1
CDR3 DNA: TGTGCCAGCACCCCAGGGGGGACAGGTCGCAACACTGAAGCTTTCTTT
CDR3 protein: CASTPGGTGRNTEAFF

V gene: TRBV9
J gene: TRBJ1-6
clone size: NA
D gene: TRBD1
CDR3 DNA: TGTGCCAGCAGCGTAGAGGGGGCTGATAATTCACCCCTCCACTTT
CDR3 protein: CASSVEGADNSPLHF

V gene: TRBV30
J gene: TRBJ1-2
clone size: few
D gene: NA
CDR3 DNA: TGTGCCTGGAGTGCAATGGGGGTGGACTATGGCTACACCTTC
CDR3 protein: CAWSAMGVDYGYTF

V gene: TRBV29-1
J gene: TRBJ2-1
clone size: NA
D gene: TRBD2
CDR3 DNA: TGCAGCGCCGGGGGACTAAACAATGAGCAGTTCTTC
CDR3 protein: CSAGGLNNEQFF

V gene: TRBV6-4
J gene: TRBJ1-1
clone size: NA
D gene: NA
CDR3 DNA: TGTGCCAGCAGTGACGGGTGGAACACTGAAGCTTTCTTT
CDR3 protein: CASSDGWNTEAFF

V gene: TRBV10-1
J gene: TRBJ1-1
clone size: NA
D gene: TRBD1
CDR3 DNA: TGCGCCAGCAGTGAGGGGACAGGGGGGAGCACTGAAGCTTTCTTT
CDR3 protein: CASSEGTGGSTEAFF

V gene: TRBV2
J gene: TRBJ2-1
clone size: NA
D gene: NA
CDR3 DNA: TGTGCCAGCAGGGGCTCCCGAGAAACAAATGAGCAGTTCTTC
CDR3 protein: CASRGSRETNEQFF

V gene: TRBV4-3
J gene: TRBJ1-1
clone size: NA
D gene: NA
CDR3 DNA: TGCGCCAGCAGCCAAGAAGCGGGGGGGAACACTGAAGCTTTCTTT
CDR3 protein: CASSQEAGGNTEAFF

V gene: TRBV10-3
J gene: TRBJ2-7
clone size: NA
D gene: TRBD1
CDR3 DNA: TGTGCCATCAGTGAGTCGGGACAGGGGGCGTCCTACGAGCAGTACTTC
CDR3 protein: CAISESGQGASYEQYF

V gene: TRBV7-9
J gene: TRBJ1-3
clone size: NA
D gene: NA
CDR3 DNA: TGTGCCAGCAGCTTAGAGATTTCTGGAAACACCATATATTTT
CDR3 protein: CASSLEISGNTIYF

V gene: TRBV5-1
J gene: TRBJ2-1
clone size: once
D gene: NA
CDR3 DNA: TGCGCCAGCAGCTTAGACCCCTCTCAGGAGCAGTTCTTC
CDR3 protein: CASSLDPSQEQFF

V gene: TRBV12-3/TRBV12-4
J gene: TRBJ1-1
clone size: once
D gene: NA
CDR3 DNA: TGTGCCAGCAGTCAGGGGTTCGGAGCTTTCTTT
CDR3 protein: CASSQGFGAFF

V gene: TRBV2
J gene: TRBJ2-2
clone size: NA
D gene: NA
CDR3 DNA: TGTGCCAGCACCCTACCTCTGGGGGGGGCGGGAACCGGGGAGCTGTTTTTT
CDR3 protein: CASTLPLGGAGTGELFF

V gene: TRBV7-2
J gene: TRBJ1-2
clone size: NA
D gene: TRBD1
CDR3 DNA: TGTGCCAGCAGCTTAGGCGGGACAGGGGTAGGCTATGGCTACACCTTC
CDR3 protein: CASSLGGTGVGYGYTF

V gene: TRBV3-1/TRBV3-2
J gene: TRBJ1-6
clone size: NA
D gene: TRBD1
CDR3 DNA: TGTGCCAGCAGCTACCGACAGGGCAATTCACCCCTCCACTTT
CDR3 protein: CASSYRQGNSPLHF

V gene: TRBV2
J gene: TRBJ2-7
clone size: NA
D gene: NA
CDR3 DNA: TGTGCCAGCAGTGTCTCTAGCGCAAGGGGGTACTTC
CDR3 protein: CASSVSSARGYF

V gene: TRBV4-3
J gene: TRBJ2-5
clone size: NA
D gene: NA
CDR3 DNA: TGCGCCAGCAGCCTCAACTCGGGGGAGACCCAGTACTTC
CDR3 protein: CASSLNSGETQYF

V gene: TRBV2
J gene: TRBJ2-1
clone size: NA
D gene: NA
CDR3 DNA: TGTGCCAGCAGTGAAGACACACCGTGGCAGTTCTTC
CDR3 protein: CASSEDTPWQFF

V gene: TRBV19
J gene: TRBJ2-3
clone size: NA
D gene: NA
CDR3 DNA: TGTGCCAGTAGGATGGGGGGGCCGGCAGATACGCAGTATTTT
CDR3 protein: CASRMGGPADTQYF

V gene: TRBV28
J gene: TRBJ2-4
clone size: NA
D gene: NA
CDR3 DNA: TGTGCCAGCAGTTCCCTCGGGGCCCAAGCGGACATTCAGTACTTC
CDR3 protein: CASSSLGAQADIQYF

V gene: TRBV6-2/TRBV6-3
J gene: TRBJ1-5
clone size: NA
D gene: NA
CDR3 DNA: TGTGCCAGCAGTCACACCTTCGGCCGGGCAGGGGAATTGGGCAATCAGCCCCAGCATTTT
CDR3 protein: CASSHTFGRAGELGNQPQHF

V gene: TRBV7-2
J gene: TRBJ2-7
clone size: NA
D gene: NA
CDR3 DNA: TGTGCCAGCAGCTTAGAGCGAAAATACGAGCAGTACTTC
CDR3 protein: CASSLERKYEQYF

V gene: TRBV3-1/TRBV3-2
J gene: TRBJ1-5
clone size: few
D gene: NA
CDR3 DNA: TGTGCCAGCAGCCAAACTAGGGGCAATCAGCCCCAGCATTTT
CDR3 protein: CASSQTRGNQPQHF

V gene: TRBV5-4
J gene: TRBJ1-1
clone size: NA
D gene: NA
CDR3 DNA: TGTGCCAGCAGCTTGGGGGGGGCGATGAACACTGAAGCTTTCTTT
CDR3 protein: CASSLGGAMNTEAFF

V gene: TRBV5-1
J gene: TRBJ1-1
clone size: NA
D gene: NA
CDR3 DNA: TGCGCCAGCAGCTTGTCAAGGGAGAGAATGAACACTGAAGCTTTCTTT
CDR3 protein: CASSLSRERMNTEAFF

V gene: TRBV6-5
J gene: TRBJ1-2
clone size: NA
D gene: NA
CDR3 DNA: TGTGCCAGCAGAGACAGCTATGGCTACACCTTC
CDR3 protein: CASRDSYGYTF

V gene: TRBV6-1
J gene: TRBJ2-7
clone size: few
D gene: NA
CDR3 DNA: TGTGCCAGCAGTGAACGGACAGCCGGCTCCTACGAGCAGTACTTC
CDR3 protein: CASSERTAGSYEQYF

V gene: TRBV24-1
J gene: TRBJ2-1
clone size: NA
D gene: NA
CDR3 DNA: TGTGCCACCAGTGCTTCAGGGCTGAGTGAGCAGTTCTTC
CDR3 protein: CATSASGLSEQFF

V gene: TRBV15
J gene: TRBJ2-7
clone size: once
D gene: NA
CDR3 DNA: TGTGCCACCAGCAGAGAGCGACAGCCTGCCTACGAGCAGTACTTC
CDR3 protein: CATSRERQPAYEQYF

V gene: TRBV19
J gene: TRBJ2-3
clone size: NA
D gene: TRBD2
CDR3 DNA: TGTGCCAGTAGTATAAGCGGACTAGCAGCGGATACGCAGTATTTT
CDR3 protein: CASSISGLAADTQYF

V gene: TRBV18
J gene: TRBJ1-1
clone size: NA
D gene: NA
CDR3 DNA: TGTGCCAGCTCACCACAGGGGTACACTGAAGCTTTCTTT
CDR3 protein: CASSPQGYTEAFF

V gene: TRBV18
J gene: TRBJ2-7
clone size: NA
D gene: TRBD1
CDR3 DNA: TGTGCCAGCTCGCTGGGGACAGATCCTTCCTACGAGCAGTACTTC
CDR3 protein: CASSLGTDPSYEQYF

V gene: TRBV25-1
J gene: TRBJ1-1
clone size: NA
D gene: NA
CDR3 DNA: TGTGCCAGCAGTGAATATGCTAGCAAATTGAACACTGAAGCTTTCTTT
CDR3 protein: CASSEYASKLNTEAFF

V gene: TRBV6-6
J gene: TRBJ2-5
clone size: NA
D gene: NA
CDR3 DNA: TGTGCCAGCAGTTACTCCCAGGGTCGGGAGACCCAGTACTTC
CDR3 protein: CASSYSQGRETQYF

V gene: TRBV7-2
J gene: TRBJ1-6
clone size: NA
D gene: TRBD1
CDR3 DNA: TGTGCCAGCAGCCCGGGGGACAGCTATAATTCACCCCTCCACTTT
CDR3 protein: CASSPGDSYNSPLHF

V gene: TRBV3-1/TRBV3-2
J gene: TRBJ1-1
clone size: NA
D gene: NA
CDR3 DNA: TGTGCCAGCAGCCAGGGTGGAAGTTGGGAAGCTTTCTTT
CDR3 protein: CASSQGGSWEAFF

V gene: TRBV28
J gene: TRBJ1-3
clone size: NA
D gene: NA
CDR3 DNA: TGTGCCAGCAGTACCACCAGAAACACCATATATTTT
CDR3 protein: CASSTTRNTIYF

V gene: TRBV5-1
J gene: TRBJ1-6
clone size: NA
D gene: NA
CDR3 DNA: TGCGCCAGCACCCCCTTGGGTGCGGGGGATTCACCCCTCCACTTT
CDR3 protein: CASTPLGAGDSPLHF

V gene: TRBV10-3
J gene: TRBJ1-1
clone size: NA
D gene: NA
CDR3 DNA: TGTGCCATCAATGACGGGCTGAACACTGAAGCTTTCTTT
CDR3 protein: CAINDGLNTEAFF

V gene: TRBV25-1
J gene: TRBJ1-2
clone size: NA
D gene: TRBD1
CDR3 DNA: TGTGCCAGCAGTGAATACCGGACAGGGGGCGTCTATGGCTACACCTTC
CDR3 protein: CASSEYRTGGVYGYTF

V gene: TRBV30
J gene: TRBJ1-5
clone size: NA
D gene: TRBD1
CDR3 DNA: TGTGCCTGGAGTGCTGGACAGGGTCGACAGCCCCAGCATTTT
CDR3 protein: CAWSAGQGRQPQHF

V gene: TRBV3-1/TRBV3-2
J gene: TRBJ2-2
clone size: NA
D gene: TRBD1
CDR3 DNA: TGTGCCAGCAGCCCCCGGGACAGGGGGCTGTTTTTT
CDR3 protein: CASSPRDRGLFF

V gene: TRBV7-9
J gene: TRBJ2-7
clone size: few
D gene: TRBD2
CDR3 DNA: TGTGCCAGCAGCGCTAGCGGGAGCTACGAGCAGTACTTC
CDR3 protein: CASSASGSYEQYF

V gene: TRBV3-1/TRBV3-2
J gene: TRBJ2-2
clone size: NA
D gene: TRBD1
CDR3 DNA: TGTGCCAGCAGAGGACAGGGCGGCACCGGGGAGCTGTTTTTT
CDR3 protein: CASRGQGGTGELFF

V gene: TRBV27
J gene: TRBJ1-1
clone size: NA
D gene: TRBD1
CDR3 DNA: TGTGCCAGCAGTTTATTTCACACCGGGACAGGGGGAACTACTGAAGCTTTCTTT
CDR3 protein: CASSLFHTGTGGTTEAFF

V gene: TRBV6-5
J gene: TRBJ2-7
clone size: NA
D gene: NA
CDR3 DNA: TGTGCCAGCAGTTACTCAGGGCGGGACTCCTACGAGCAGTACTTC
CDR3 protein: CASSYSGRDSYEQYF